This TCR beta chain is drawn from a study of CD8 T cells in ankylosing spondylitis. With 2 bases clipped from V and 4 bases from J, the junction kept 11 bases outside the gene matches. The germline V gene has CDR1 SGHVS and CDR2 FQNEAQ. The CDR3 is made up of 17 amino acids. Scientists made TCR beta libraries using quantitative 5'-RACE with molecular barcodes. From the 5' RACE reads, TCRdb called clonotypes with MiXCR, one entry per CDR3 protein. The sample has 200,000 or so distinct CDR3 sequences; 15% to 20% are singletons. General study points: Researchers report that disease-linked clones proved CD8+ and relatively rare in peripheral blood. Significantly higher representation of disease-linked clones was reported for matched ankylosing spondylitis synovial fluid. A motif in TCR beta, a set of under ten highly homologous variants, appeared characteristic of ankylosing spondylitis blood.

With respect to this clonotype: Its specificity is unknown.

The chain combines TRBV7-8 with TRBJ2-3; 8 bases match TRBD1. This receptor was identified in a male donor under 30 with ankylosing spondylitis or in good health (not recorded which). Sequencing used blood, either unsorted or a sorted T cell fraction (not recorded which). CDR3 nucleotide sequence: TGTGCCAGCAGCTTAATGGCTAGGACAGGGCTACCAGATACGCAGTATTTT. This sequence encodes CASSLMARTGLPDTQYF.